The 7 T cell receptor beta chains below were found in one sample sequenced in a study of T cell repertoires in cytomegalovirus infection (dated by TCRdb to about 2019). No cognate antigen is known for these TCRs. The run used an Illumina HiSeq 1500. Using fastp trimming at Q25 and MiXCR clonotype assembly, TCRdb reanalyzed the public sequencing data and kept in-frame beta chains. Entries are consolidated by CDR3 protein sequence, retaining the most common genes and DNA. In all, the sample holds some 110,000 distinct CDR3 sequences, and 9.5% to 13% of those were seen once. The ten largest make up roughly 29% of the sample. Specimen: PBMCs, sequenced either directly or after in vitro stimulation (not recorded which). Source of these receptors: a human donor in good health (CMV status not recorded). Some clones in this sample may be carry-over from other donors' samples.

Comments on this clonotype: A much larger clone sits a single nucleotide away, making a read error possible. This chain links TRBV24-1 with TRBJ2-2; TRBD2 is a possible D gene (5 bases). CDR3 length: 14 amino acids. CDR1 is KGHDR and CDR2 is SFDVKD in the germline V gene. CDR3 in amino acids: CATSDLTDTGEPFF. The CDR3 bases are TGTGCCACCAGTGATTTGACAGACACCGGGGAGCCGTTTTTT.

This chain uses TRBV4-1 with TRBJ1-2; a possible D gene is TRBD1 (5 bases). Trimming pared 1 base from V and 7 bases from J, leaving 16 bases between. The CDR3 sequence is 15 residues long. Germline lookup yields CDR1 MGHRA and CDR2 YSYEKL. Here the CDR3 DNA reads TGCGCCAGCAGCCAAGGTTCACAGGACTCGGGTGGCTACACCTTC. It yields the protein CASSQGSQDSGGYTF.

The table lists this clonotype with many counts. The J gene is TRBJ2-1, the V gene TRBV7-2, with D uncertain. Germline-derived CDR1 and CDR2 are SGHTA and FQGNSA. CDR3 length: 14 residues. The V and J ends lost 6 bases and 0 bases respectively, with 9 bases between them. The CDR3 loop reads CASSVWGSYNEQFF. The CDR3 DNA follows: TGTGCCAGCAGTGTTTGGGGCTCCTACAATGAGCAGTTCTTC.

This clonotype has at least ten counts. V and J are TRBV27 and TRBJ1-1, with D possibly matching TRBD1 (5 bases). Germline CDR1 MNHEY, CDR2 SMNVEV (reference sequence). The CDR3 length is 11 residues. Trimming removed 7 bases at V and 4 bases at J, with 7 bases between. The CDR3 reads CASKGTTEAFF. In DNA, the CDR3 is TGTGCCAGCAAGGGGACCACTGAAGCTTTCTTT.

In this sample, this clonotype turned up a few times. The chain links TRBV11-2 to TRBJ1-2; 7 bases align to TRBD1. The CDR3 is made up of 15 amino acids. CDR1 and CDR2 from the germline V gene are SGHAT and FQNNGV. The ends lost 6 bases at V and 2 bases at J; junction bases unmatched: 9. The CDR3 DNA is TGTGCCAGCAGTCGAACTCCGGGACAGAACTATGGCTACACCTTC. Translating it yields CASSRTPGQNYGYTF.

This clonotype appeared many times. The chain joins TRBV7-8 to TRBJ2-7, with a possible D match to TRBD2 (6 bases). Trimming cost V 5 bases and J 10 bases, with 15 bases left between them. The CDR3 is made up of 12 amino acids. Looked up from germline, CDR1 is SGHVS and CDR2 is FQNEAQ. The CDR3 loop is CASSPPTSSQYF. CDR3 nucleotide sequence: TGTGCCAGCAGCCCACCGACTAGTTCCCAGTACTTC. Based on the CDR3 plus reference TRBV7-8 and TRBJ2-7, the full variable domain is GAGVSQSPRYKVAKRGQDVALRCDPISGHVSLFWYQQALGQGPEFLTYFQNEAQLDKSGLPSDRFFAERPEGSVSTLKIQRTQQEDSAVYLCASSPPTSSQYFGPGTRLTVT.

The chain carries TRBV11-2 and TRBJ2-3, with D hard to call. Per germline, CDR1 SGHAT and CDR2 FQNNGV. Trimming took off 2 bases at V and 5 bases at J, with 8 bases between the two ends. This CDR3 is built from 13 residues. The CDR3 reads CASSLTTEDTQYF. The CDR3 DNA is TGTGCCAGCAGCTTAACGACGGAAGATACGCAGTATTTT. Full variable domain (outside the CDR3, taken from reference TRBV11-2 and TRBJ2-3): EAGVAQSPRYKIIEKRQSVAFWCNPISGHATLYWYQQILGQGPKLLIQFQNNGVVDDSQLPKDRFSAERLKGVDSTLKIQPAKLEDSAVYLCASSLTTEDTQYFGPGTRLTVL.